Listed here is a single T cell receptor (beta chain). What it binds is unknown. The CDR3 is 15 amino acids. Trimming shortened V by 2 bases and J by 0 bases, and 11 bases separated the two germline ends. CDR1 is SGHTA, CDR2 FQGNSA, per germline. It was with 60 Vbeta and 13 Jbeta primers that the PCR ran. Assay used: immunoSEQ multiplex PCR; TCRdb lists only in-frame clones, some missing. The table includes fewer than 200,000 clones, 87% detected once. This sample is drawn from a study of cytomegalovirus exposure and HLA in healthy donors. Overall study context: Earlier sequencing of 150 million to 200 million T cells yielded roughly 120 million unique TCR beta sequences. Notes on the study in general: Common viral pathogens seemed to be connected with several of the most significant clusters, according to a later analysis. Indistinguishable V segments such as TRBV6-2 and TRBV6-3 were excluded. Donors were assumed by presence/absence analyses to have roughly uniform sequencing depth.

The chain combines TRBV7-2 with TRBJ2-7; D is undetermined. This TCR was sampled from a woman in her 30s in good health and CMV-seronegative. Sequences were obtained from PBMCs. CDR3 amino acids: CASSLNYGRSYEQYF. As DNA, the CDR3 is TGTGCCAGCAGCTTAAATTACGGTCGCTCCTACGAGCAGTACTTC.